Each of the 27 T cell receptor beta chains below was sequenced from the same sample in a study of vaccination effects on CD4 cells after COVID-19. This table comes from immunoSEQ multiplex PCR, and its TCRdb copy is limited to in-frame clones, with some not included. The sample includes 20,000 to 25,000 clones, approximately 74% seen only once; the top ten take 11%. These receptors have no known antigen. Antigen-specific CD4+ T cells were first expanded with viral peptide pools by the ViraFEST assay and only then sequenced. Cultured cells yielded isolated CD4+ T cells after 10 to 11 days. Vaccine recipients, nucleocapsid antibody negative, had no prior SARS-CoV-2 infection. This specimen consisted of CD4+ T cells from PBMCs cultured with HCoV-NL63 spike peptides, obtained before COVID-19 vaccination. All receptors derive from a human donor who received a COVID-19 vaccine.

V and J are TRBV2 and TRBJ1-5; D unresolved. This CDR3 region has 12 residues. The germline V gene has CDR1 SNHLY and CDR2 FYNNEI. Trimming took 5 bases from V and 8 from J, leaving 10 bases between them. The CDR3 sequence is CASSRTLEPQHF. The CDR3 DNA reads TGTGCCAGCAGTCGGACGTTAGAGCCCCAGCATTTT.

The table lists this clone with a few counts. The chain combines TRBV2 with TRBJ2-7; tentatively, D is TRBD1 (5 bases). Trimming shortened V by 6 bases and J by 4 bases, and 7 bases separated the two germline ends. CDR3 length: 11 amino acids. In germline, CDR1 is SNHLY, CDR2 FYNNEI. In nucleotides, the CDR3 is TGTGCCAGCAGGGGGCGATACGAGCAGTACTTC. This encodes CASRGRYEQYF. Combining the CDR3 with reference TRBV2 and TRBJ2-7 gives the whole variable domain EPEVTQTPSHQVTQMGQEVILRCVPISNHLYFYWYRQILGQKVEFLVSFYNNEISEKSEIFDDQFSVERPDGSNFTLKIRSTKLEDSAMYFCASRGRYEQYFGPGTRLTVT.

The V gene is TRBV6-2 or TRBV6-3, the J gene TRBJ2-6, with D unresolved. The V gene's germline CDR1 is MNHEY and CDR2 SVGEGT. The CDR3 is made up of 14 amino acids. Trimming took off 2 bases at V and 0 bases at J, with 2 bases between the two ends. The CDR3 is CASSYSSGANVLTF. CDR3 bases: TGTGCCAGCAGTTACAGCTCTGGGGCCAACGTCCTGACTTTC.

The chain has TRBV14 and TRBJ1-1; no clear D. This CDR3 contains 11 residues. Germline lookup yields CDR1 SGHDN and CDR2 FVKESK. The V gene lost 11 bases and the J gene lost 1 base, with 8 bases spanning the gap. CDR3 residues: CAAKGNTEAFF. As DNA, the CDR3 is TGTGCCGCCAAGGGGAACACTGAAGCTTTCTTT.

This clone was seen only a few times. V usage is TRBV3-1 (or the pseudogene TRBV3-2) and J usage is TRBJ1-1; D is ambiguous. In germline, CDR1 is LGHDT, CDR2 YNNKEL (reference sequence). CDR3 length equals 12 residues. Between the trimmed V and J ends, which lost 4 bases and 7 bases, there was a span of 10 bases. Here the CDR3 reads CASSPSGVEAFF. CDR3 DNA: TGTGCCAGCAGCCCCTCCGGGGTTGAAGCTTTCTTT.

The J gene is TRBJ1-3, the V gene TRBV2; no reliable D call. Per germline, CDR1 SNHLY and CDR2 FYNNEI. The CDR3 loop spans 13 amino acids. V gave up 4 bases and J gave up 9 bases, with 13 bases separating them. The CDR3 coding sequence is TGTGCCAGCAGTGCAGATGTGGTTGGCACCATATATTTT. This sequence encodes CASSADVVGTIYF.

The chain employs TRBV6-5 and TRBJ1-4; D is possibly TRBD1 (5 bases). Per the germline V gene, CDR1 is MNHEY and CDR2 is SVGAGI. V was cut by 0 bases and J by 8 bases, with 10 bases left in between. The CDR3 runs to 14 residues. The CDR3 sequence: CASSYSGAEEKLFF. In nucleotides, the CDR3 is TGTGCCAGCAGTTACTCAGGGGCCGAAGAAAAACTGTTTTTT.

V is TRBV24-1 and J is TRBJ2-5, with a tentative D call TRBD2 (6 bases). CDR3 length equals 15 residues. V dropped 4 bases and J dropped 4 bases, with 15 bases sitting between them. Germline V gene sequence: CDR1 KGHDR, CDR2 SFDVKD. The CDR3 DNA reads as TGTGCCACCAGTGACGCCGCGGGGTTCTCAGAGACCCAGTACTTC. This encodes CATSDAAGFSETQYF.

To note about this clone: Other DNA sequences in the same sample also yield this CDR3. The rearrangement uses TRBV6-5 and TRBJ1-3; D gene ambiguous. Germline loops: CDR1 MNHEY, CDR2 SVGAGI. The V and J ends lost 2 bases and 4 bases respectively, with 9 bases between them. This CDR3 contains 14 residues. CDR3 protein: CASSYGATGNTIYF. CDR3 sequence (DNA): TGTGCCAGCAGTTACGGAGCGACAGGAAACACCATATATTTT.

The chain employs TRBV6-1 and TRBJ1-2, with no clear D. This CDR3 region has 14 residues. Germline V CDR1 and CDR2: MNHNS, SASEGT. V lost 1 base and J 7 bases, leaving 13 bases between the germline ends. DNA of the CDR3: TGTGCCAGCAGTGAAGGAGGTGGGGTACGTGGCTACACCTTC. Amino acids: CASSEGGGVRGYTF.

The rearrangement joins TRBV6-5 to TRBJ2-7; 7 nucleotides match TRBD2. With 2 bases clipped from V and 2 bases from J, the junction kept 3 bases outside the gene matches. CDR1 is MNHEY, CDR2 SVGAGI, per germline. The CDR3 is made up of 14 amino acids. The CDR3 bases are TGTGCCAGCAGTTACCCGGGGAGGGCCTACGAGCAGTACTTC. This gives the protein CASSYPGRAYEQYF.

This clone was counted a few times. CDR3 loop: CASSQGRGTTEAFF. DNA for the CDR3: TGTGCCAGCAGCCAGGGCAGAGGGACCACTGAAGCTTTCTTT. This chain links TRBV4-2 with TRBJ1-1; D possibly corresponds to TRBD1 (5 bases). CDR1 and CDR2 from the germline V gene are LGHNA and YNFKEQ. Trimming removed 3 bases from V and 4 bases from J, with 12 bases in between. CDR3 size: 14 residues.

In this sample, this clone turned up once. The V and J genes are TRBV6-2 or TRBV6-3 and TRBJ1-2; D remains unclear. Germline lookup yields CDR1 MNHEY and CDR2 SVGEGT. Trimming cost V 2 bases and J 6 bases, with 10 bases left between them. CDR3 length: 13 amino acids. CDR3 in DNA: TGTGCCAGCAGTTACGCTCGGAGGGATGGCTACACCTTC. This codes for CASSYARRDGYTF.

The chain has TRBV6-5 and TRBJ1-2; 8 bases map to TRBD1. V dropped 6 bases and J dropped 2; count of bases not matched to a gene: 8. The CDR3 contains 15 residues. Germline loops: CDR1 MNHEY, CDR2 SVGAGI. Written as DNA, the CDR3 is TGTGCCAGCAGAATCGGACAGGGAAGCAACTATGGCTACACCTTC. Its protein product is CASRIGQGSNYGYTF.

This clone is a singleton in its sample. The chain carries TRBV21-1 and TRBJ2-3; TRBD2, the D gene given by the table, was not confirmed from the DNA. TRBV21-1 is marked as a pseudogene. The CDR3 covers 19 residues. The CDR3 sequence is CASSKASVAGAVWTDTQYF. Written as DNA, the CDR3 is TGTGCCAGCAGCAAAGCCTCTGTAGCGGGAGCTGTTTGGACAGATACGCAGTATTTT.

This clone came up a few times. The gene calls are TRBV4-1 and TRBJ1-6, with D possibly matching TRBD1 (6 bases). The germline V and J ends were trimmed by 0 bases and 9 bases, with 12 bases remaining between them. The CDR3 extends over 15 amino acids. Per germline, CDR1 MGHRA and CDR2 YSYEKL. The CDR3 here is CASSQDRGSTSPLHF. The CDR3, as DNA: TGCGCCAGCAGCCAAGACAGGGGATCAACTTCACCCCTCCACTTT.

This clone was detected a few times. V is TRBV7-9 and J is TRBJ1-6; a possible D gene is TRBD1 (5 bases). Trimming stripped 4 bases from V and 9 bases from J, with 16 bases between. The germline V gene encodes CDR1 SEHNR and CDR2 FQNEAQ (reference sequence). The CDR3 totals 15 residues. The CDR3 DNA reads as TGTGCCAGCAGCTCACCCCTAGGGACGGTTTCACCCCTCCACTTT. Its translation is CASSSPLGTVSPLHF.

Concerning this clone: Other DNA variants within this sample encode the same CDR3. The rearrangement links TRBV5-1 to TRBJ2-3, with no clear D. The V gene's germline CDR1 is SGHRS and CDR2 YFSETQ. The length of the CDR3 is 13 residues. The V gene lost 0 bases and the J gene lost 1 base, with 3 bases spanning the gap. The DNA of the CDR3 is TGCGCCAGCAGCTTGGGTGGCACAGATACGCAGTATTTT. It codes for CASSLGGTDTQYF.

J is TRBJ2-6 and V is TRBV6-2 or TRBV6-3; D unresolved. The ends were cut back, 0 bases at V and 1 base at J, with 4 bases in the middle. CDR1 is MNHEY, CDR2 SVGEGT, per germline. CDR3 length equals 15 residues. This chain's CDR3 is CASSYSPSGANVLTF. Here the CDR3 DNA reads TGTGCCAGCAGTTACTCCCCATCTGGGGCCAACGTCCTGACTTTC.

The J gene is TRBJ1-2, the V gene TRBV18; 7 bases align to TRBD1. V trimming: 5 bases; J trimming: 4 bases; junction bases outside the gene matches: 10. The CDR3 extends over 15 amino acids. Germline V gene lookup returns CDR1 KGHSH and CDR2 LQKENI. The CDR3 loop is CASSAQTGQLYGYTF. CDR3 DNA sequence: TGTGCCAGCTCAGCCCAGACGGGACAGCTCTATGGCTACACCTTC.

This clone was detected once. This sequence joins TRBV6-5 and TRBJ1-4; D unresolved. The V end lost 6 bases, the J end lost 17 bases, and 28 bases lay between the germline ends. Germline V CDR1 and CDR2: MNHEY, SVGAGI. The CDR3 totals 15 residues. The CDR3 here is CASSDSYRGTVERFF. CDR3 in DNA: TGTGCCAGCAGCGATTCTTATCGGGGAACAGTGGAGCGATTTTTT.

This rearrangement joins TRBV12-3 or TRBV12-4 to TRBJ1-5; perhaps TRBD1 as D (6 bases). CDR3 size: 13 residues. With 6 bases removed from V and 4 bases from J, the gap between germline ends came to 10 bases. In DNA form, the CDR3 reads TGTGCCAGCAGAACTACAGGGAATCAGCCCCAGCATTTT. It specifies CASRTTGNQPQHF.

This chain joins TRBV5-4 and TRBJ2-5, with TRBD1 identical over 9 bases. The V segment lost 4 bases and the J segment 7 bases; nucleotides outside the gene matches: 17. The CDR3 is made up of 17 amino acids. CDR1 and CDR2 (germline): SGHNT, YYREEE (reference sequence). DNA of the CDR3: TGTGCCAGCAGCCGGCGAAACCCCGGGACAGGGAGCGGGACCCAGTACTTC. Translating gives CASSRRNPGTGSGTQYF.

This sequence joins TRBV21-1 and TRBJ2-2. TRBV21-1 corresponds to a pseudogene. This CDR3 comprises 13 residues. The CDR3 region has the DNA TGTGCCAGCAGCAATGTTCCCACCGGGGAGCTGTTTTTT. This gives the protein CASSNVPTGELFF.

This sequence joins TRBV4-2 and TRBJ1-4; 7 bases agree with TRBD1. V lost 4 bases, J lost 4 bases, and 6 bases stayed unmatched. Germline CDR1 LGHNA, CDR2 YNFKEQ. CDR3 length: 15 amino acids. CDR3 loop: CASSLRGQSNEKLFF. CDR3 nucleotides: TGTGCCAGCAGCCTTAGGGGACAGAGTAATGAAAAACTGTTTTTT.

DNA of the CDR3: TGTGCCAGCAGTTTATCGGTTGGGGGCAATCAGCCCCAGCATTTT. Translation: CASSLSVGGNQPQHF. The gene calls are TRBV27 and TRBJ1-5; no firm D call. Germline lookup yields CDR1 MNHEY and CDR2 SMNVEV (reference sequence). The CDR3 has 15 amino acids. Trimming left V 0 bases short and J 2 bases short, with 8 bases between.

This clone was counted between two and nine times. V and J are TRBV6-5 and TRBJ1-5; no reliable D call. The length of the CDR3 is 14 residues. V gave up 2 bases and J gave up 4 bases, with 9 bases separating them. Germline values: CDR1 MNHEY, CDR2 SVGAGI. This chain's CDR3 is CASSYDASNQPQHF. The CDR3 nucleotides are TGTGCCAGCAGTTACGATGCATCAAATCAGCCCCAGCATTTT.